Listed below are T cell receptor beta chains from one sample, sequenced in a study of graft-versus-host responses after intestinal transplantation. Sequenced by immunoSEQ multiplex PCR; TCRdb stores in-frame clones only, minus some. The profile shows over 20,000 clones, approximately 89% of them singletons. Sample: PBMCs, taken about 69 days after intestinal transplantation. Receptors were obtained from a human patient who received an intestinal transplant, so some T cells may come from the graft donor. The CDR3 runs from the conserved cysteine through the conserved F or W. A D gene is named only where the DNA matches it firmly. Only part of the rows carry a size: once, few, many, or a class if the clone is expanded.

>.|TRBV29-1|TRBD2|TRBJ2-5
TGCAGCGTACTTGATTGGCGGGGAGGGGAGACCCAGTACTTC
CSVLDWRGGETQYF
>once|TRBV29-1|.|TRBJ2-7
TGCAGCGGCGGTGACGGCTACGAGCAGTACTTC
CSGGDGYEQYF
>.|TRBV9|.|TRBJ2-3
TGTGCCAGCAGTCCCATCTCCGGGACTGCAACAGATACGCAGTATTTT
CASSPISGTATDTQYF
>.|TRBV28|.|TRBJ1-2
TGTGCCAGCAGTTCTCGACAGGCGAATAACTATGGCTACACCTTC
CASSSRQANNYGYTF
>.|TRBV27|.|TRBJ1-1
TGTGCCAGCAGTCCTATATTGGGGGCTAACACTGAAGCTTTCTTT
CASSPILGANTEAFF
>.|TRBV6-1|.|TRBJ1-5
TGTGCCAGCAGCGACAGTTATAGCAATCAGCCCCAGCATTTT
CASSDSYSNQPQHF
>.|TRBV9|.|TRBJ2-7
TGTGCCAGCAGCGTAGAGGCAGGGGGGTTTTCCTACGAGCAGTACTTC
CASSVEAGGFSYEQYF
>.|TRBV4-3|.|TRBJ1-4
TGCGCCAGCAGCCAAGGGGGGACTCCTAATGAAAAACTGTTTTTT
CASSQGGTPNEKLFF
>.|TRBV30|.|TRBJ1-2
TGTGCCTGGAGTGTGGTTAACTATGGCTACACCTTC
CAWSVVNYGYTF
>.|TRBV5-8|.|TRBJ2-7
TGTGCCAGCAGCCCCCGGGGGGCCGACGAGCAGTACTTC
CASSPRGADEQYF
>.|TRBV11-2|.|TRBJ2-7
TGTGCCAGCAGCTTACCAAAAGGAACTAGTCGGGAAACCTACGAGCAGTACTTC
CASSLPKGTSRETYEQYF
>.|TRBV9|TRBD1|TRBJ2-7
TGTGCCAGCAGCGTAGATGGACAGGGGGCGAGAGAGCAGTACTTC
CASSVDGQGAREQYF
>.|TRBV10-2|TRBD1|TRBJ1-2
TGCGCCAGCAGAGAGTACTCGGGACAGGGGACGGTTGGCTACACCTTC
CASREYSGQGTVGYTF
>.|TRBV18|.|TRBJ2-2
TGTGCCAGCTCAAATCGCGACTGGAAGAACACCGGGGAGCTGTTTTTT
CASSNRDWKNTGELFF